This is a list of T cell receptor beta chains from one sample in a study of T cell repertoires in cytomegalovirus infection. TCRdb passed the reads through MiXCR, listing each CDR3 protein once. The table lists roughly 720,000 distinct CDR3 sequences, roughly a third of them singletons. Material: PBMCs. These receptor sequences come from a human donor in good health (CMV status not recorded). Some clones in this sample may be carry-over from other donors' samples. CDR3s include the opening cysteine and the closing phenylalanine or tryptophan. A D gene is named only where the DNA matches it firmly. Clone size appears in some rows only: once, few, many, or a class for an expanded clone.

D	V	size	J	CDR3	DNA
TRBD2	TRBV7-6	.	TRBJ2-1	CASSLASGGTYNAQFF	TGTGCCAGCAGCTTGGCTAGCGGGGGTACCTACAATGCGCAGTTCTTC
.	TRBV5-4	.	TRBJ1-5	CASSSNREGPQPQHF	TGTGCCAGCAGCTCGAACAGGGAAGGTCCTCAGCCCCAGCATTTT
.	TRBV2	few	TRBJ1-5	CASSDGVKGQPQHF	TGTGCCAGCAGTGACGGTGTGAAAGGTCAGCCCCAGCATTTT
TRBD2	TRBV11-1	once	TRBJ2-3	CASSLEGTSGYTDTQYF	TGTGCCAGCAGCTTGGAGGGGACTAGCGGTTACACAGATACGCAGTATTTT
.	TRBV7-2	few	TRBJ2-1	CASSLVVRVNEQFF	TGTGCCAGCAGCTTAGTAGTCCGGGTTAATGAGCAGTTCTTC
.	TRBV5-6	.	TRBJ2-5	CASSSEGGVETQYF	TGTGCCAGCAGCTCGGAAGGGGGGGTGGAGACCCAGTACTTC
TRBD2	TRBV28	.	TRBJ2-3	CASSLGGTSWGGTDTQYF	TGTGCCAGCAGTTTAGGGGGGACTAGCTGGGGCGGCACAGATACGCAGTATTTT
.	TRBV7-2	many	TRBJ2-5	CASSPRLVAALQETQYF	TGTGCCAGCAGCCCTCGGTTGGTAGCGGCGTTACAAGAGACCCAGTACTTC
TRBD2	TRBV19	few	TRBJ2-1	CASRENNEQFF	TGTGCCTCGCGGGAGAACAATGAGCAGTTCTTC
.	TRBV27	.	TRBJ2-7	CASSLRTDYEQYF	TGTGCCAGCAGTCTTCGGACCGATTACGAGCAGTACTTC
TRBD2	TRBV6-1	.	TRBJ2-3	CASSLLAGAPSSTDTQYF	TGTGCCAGCAGTTTGCTAGCGGGGGCTCCATCTAGCACAGATACGCAGTATTTT
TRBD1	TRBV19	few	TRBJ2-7	CASSVRDRYEQYF	TGTGCCAGTAGTGTCCGGGACAGATACGAGCAGTACTTC
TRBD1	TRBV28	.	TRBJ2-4	CASSFEGAGKNIQYF	TGTGCCAGCAGTTTCGAGGGGGCAGGCAAAAACATTCAGTACTTC
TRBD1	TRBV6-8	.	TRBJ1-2	CASSRGGIYGYTF	TGTGCCAGCAGCAGGGGGGGAATTTATGGCTACACCTTC
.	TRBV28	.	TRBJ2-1	CASSLLAENEQFF	TGTGCCAGCAGTTTACTGGCGGAGAATGAGCAGTTCTTC
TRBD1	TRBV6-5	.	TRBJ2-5	CASSSYRGYQETQYF	TGTGCCAGCAGTTCTTACAGGGGGTACCAAGAGACCCAGTACTTC
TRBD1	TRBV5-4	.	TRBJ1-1	CASSSVGQVEAFF	TGTGCCAGCAGCTCAGTGGGACAGGTTGAAGCTTTCTTT
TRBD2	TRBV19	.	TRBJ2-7	CASSIGTSGTSSYEQYF	TGTGCCAGTAGTATTGGGACTAGCGGGACGAGCTCCTACGAGCAGTACTTC
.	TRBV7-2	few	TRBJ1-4	CASSNAEKLFF	TGTGCCAGCAGCAACGCAGAAAAACTGTTTTTT
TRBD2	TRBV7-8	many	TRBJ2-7	CASSLERGHYEQYF	TGTGCCAGCAGCTTAGAGCGGGGCCACTACGAGCAGTACTTC
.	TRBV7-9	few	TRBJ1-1	CASRPAITGTEAFF	TGTGCCAGCCGCCCAGCTATAACAGGGACTGAAGCTTTCTTT
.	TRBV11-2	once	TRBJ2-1	CASTVGLPLNNEQFF	TGTGCCAGCACCGTTGGACTTCCTCTCAACAATGAGCAGTTCTTC
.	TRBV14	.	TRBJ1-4	CASSEQGLHEKLDF	TGTGCAAGCAGCGAACAGGGATTGCATGAAAAACTGGATTTT
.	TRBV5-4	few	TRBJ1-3	CASSFGQPYSGNTIYF	TGTGCCAGCAGCTTCGGACAGCCATACTCTGGAAACACCATATATTTT
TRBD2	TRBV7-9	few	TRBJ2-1	CASSSGTSFQNEQFF	TGTGCCAGCAGCTCGGGGACTAGCTTTCAGAATGAGCAGTTCTTC
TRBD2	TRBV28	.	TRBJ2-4	CATSGAGGAKNIQYF	TGTGCCACCTCAGGAGCGGGAGGAGCCAAAAACATTCAGTACTTC
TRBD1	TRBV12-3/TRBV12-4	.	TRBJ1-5	CASSFQGQYQPQHF	TGTGCCAGCAGTTTTCAGGGACAGTATCAGCCCCAGCATTTT
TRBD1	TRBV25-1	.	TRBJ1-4	CASIDRDNEKLFF	TGTGCCAGCATTGACAGGGATAATGAAAAACTGTTTTTT
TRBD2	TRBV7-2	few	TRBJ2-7	CASSQRLAGGPEQYF	TGTGCCAGCAGCCAAAGACTAGCGGGAGGTCCTGAGCAGTACTTC
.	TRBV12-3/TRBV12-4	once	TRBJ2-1	CASRVGGSVRNEQFF	TGTGCCAGCAGAGTCGGGGGATCCGTACGAAATGAGCAGTTCTTC
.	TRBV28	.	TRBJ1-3	CASRDGSGNTIYF	TGTGCCAGCAGAGACGGGTCTGGAAACACCATATATTTT
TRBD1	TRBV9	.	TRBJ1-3	CASSATGDNGNTIYF	TGTGCCAGCAGCGCTACAGGGGATAATGGAAACACCATATATTTT
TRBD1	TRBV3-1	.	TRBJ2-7	CASSPLSKPGTALF	TGTGCCAGCAGCCCGCTATCCAAACCCGGGACAGCCCTCTTC
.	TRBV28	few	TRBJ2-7	CASSQRHQPPYEQYF	TGTGCCAGCAGTCAACGACACCAACCTCCCTACGAGCAGTACTTC
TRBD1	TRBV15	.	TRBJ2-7	CATSVDRQGLYF	TGTGCCACCAGCGTAGATAGACAGGGGTTGTACTTC
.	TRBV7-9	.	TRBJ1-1	CASSLAPSRNTEAFF	TGTGCCAGCAGCTTAGCGCCGTCCCGGAACACTGAAGCTTTCTTT
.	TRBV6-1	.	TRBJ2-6	CASSPQAWRSGANVLTF	TGTGCCAGCAGTCCACAGGCCTGGAGGTCTGGGGCCAACGTCCTGACTTTC
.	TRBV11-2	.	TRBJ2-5	CASSLEGQETQYF	TGTGCCAGCAGCTTAGAAGGGCAGGAGACCCAGTACTTC
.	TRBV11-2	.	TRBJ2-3	CASSLSPLGTPYF	TGTGCCAGCAGCTTATCCCCGCTCGGCACGCCGTATTTT
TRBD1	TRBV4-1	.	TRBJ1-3	CASSHPRGGRAGNTIYF	TGCGCCAGCAGCCACCCCAGGGGGGGGAGGGCTGGAAACACCATATATTTT
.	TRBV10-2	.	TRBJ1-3	CASVDSWSGNTIYF	TGCGCCAGCGTGGACAGTTGGTCTGGAAACACCATATATTTT
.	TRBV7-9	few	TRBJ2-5	CASSFPAGETQYF	TGTGCCAGCAGCTTCCCGGCTGGGGAGACCCAGTACTTC
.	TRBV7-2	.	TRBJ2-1	CASSLAGWVDEQFF	TGTGCCAGCAGCTTGGCAGGGTGGGTCGATGAGCAGTTCTTC